The T cell receptor (beta chain) under discussion was sequenced for a study of blood T cell repertoires in COVID-19. Study summary: The origin of the acute and convalescent COVID-19 samples was the United States, Italy and Spain. The analysed material was cDNA or gDNA that came from T cells, B-cell-depleted T cells, or PBMCs.

Looked up from germline, CDR1 is MNHNY and CDR2 is SVGAGI (reference sequence). This CDR3 region has 14 residues. Germline trimming cut 6 bases from V and 3 bases from J; bases unmatched to any gene: 6. Authors' processing steps: Reference gene primer amplification yielded estimated nucleated cell counts. Libraries were prepared by immunoSEQ multiplex PCR; TCRdb keeps only in-frame clonotypes and omits some of them. That table supplies the V and J calls and clone size; D and trimming were determined from the DNA. The sample shows some 46,000 clones, 87% of them seen only once. V usage is TRBV6-6 and J usage is TRBJ2-5, with 8 bases identical to TRBD1. The TCR comes from a human donor in a cohort sampled during active COVID-19. The sequencing input was peripheral blood. CDR3: CASRDGQGKETQYF. The CDR3 DNA follows: TGTGCCAGCAGGGATGGACAGGGAAAAGAGACCCAGTACTTC.